The clone carrying this T cell receptor (beta chain) was recorded once. These data come from a study of CD8 T cells in Susac syndrome. Reverse transcription used about 0.45 to 1 ug RNA and random hexamers. The authors amplified TCR beta CDR3 across 54 Vbeta and 13 Jbeta using immunoSEQ multiplex PCR. TCRdb reprocessed the immunoSEQ multiplex PCR reads with MiXCR, giving one entry per CDR3 protein. Among 150,000 or so distinct CDR3 sequences listed, around 95% were seen once. With 5 bases removed from V and 5 bases from J, the gap between germline ends came to 10 bases. The CDR3 extends over 13 amino acids. CDR1 is DFQATT, CDR2 SNEGSKA, per germline (reference sequence).

This sequence was found in a human donor with Susac syndrome. This sequence joins TRBV20-1 and TRBJ1-6; D is uncertain. Sequencing was performed on CD4+ T cells from PBMCs. CDR3 sequence (DNA): TGCAGTGCTCGTACGGGGAATAATTCACCCCTCCACTTT. The encoded protein is CSARTGNNSPLHF.